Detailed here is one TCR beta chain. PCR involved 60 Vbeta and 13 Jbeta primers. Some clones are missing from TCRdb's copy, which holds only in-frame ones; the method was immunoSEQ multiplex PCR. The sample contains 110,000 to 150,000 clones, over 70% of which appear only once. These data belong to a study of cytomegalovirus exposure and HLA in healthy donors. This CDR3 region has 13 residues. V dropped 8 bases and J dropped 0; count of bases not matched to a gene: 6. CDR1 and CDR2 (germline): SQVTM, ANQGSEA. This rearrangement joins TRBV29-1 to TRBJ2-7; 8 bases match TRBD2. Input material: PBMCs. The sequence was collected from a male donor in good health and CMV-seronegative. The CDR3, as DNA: TGCAGCTTCCGGGAGGGGGGCTCCTACGAGCAGTACTTC. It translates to CSFREGGSYEQYF.